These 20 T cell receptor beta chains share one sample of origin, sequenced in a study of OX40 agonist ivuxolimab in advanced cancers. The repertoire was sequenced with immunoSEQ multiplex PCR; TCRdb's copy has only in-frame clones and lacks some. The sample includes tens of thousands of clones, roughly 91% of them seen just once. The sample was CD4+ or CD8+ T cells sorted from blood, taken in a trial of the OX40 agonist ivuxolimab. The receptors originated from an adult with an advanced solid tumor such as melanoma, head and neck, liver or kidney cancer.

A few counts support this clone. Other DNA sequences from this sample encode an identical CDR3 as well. The CDR3 protein is CASSFVIGRGGLGDQYF. The CDR3 DNA follows: TGTGCCAGCAGCTTTGTGATTGGTCGTGGGGGCCTGGGGGACCAGTACTTC. The J gene is TRBJ2-5, the V gene TRBV5-4, with TRBD1 as a possible D gene (6 bases). Germline V gene lookup returns CDR1 SGHNT and CDR2 YYREEE (reference sequence). The CDR3 runs to 17 residues. The V and J ends lost 2 bases and 10 bases respectively, with 27 bases between them.

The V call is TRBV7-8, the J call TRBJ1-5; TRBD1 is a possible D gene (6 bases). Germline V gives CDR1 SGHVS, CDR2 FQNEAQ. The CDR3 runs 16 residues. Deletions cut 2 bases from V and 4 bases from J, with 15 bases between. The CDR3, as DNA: TGTGCCAGCAGCTTAAAACGGGACACCTCAAATCAGCCCCAGCATTTT. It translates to CASSLKRDTSNQPQHF. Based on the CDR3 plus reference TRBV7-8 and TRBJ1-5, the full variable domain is GAGVSQSPRYKVAKRGQDVALRCDPISGHVSLFWYQQALGQGPEFLTYFQNEAQLDKSGLPSDRFFAERPEGSVSTLKIQRTQQEDSAVYLCASSLKRDTSNQPQHFGDGTRLSIL.

CDR3 coding DNA: TGTGCCAGCTCACCGGGTTTTGGCGGAACTAACTATGGCTACACCTTC. Protein: CASSPGFGGTNYGYTF. The rearrangement links TRBV18 to TRBJ1-2; no definite D call. CDR3 length: 16 amino acids. Germline V CDR1 and CDR2: KGHSH, LQKENI. Trimming took 3 bases from V and 0 from J, leaving 14 bases between them.

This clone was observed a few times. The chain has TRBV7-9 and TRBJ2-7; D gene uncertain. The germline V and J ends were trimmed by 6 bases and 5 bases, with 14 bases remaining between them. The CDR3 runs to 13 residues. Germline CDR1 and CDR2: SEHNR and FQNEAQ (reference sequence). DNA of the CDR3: TGTGCCAGCAGATCAATTTTAGCCCACGAGCAGTACTTC. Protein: CASRSILAHEQYF. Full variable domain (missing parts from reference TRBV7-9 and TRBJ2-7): DTGVSQNPRHKITKRGQNVTFRCDPISEHNRLYWYRQTLGQGPEFLTYFQNEAQLEKSRLLSDRFSAERPKGSFSTLEIQRTEQGDSAMYLCASRSILAHEQYFGPGTRLTVT.

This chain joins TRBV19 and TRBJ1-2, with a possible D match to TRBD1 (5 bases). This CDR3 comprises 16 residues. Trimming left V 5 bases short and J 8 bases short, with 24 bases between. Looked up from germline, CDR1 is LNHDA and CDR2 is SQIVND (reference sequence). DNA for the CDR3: TGTGCCAGTAGTCCTAACGGGGCGACTTCGGGGATGGGCTACACCTTC. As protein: CASSPNGATSGMGYTF. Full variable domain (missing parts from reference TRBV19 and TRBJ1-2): DGGITQSPKYLFRKEGQNVTLSCEQNLNHDAMYWYRQDPGQGLRLIYYSQIVNDFQKGDIAEGYSVSREKKESFPLTVTSAQKNPTAFYLCASSPNGATSGMGYTFGSGTRLTVV.

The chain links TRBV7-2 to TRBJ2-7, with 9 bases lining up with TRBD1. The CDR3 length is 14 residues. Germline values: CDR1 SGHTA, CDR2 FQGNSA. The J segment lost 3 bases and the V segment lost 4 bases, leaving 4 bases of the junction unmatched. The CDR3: CASSYRTGDYEQYF. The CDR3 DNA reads TGTGCCAGCAGCTATCGGACAGGGGACTACGAGCAGTACTTC.

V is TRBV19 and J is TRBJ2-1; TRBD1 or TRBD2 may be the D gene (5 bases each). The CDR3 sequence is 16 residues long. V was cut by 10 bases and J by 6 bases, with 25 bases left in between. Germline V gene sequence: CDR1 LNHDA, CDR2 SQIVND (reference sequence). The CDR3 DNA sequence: TGTGCCATTTCCCCGGTTGGGGGAACTTTCCCCAATGAGCAGTTCTTC. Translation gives CAISPVGGTFPNEQFF.

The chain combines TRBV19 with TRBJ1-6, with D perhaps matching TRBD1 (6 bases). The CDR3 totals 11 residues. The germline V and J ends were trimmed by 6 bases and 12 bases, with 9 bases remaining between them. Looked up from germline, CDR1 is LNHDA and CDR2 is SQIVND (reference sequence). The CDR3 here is CASRRGEPLHF. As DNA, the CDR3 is TGTGCCAGTAGGAGGGGGGAACCCCTCCACTTT. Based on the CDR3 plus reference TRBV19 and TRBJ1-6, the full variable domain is DGGITQSPKYLFRKEGQNVTLSCEQNLNHDAMYWYRQDPGQGLRLIYYSQIVNDFQKGDIAEGYSVSREKKESFPLTVTSAQKNPTAFYLCASRRGEPLHFGNGTRLTVT.

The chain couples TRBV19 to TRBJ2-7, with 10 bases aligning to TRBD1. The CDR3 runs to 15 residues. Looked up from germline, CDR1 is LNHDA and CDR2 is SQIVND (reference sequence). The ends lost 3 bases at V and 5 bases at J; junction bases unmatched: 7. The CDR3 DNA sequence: TGTGCCAGTAGTATCAGGACAGGGGGACTCCACGAGCAGTACTTC. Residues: CASSIRTGGLHEQYF.

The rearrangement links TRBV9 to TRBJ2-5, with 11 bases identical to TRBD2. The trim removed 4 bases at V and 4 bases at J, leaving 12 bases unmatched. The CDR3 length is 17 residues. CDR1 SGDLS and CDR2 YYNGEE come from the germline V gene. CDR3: CASSPRLAGGVAETQYF. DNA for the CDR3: TGTGCCAGCAGCCCCCGGTTAGCGGGGGGGGTAGCAGAGACCCAGTACTTC.

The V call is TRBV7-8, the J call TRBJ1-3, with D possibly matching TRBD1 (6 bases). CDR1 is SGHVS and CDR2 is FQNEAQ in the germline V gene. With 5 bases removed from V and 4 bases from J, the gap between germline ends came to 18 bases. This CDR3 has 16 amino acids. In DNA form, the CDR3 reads TGTGCCAGCAGCCCCCTCCGGGGGGCACTGGGAAACACCATATATTTT. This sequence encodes CASSPLRGALGNTIYF.

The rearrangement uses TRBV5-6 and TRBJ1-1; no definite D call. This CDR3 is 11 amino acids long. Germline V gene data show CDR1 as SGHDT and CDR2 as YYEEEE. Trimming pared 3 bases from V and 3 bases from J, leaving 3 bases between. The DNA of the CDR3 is TGTGCCAGCAGCTCCTACACTGAAGCTTTCTTT. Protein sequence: CASSSYTEAFF. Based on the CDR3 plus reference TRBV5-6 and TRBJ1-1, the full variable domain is DAGVTQSPTHLIKTRGQQVTLRCSPKSGHDTVSWYQQALGQGPQFIFQYYEEEERQRGNFPDRFSGHQFPNYSSELNVNALLLGDSALYLCASSSYTEAFFGQGTRLTVV.

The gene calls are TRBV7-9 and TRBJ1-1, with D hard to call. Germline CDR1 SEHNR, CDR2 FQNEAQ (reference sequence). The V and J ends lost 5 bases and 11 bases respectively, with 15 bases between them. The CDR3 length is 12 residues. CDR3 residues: CASSLDGARAFF. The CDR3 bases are TGTGCCAGCAGCCTCGACGGCGCTCGTGCTTTCTTT.

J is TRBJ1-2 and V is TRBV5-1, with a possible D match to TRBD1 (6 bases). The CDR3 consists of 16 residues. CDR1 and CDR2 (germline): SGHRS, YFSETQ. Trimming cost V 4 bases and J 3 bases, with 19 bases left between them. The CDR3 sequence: CASSLPQGGGDYGYTF. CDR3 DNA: TGCGCCAGCAGCCTACCCCAAGGGGGAGGGGACTATGGCTACACCTTC.

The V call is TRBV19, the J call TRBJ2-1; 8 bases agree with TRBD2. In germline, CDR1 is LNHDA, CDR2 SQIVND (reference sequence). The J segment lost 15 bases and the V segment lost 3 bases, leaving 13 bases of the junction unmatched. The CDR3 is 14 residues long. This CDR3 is CASSIAGGSPFPFF. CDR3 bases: TGTGCCAGTAGTATCGCGGGGGGAAGTCCCTTTCCGTTCTTC.

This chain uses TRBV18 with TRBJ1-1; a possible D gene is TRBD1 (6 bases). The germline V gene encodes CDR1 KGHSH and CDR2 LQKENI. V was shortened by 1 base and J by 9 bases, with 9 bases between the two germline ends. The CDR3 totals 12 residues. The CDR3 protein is CASSPLGQKAFF. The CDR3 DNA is TGTGCCAGCTCACCACTCGGACAGAAAGCTTTCTTT.

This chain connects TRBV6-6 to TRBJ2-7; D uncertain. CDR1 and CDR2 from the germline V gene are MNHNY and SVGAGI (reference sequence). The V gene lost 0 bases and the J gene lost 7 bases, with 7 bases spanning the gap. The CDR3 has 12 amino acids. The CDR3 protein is CASSYSRVEQYF. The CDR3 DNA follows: TGTGCCAGCAGTTACTCGAGAGTGGAGCAGTACTTC.

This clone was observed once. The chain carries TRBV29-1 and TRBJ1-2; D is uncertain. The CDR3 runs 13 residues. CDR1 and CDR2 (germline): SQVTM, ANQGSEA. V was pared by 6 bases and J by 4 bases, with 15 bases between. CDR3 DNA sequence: TGCAGCGTGGGCCGGGCGGGCGCCTATGGCTACACCTTC. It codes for CSVGRAGAYGYTF.

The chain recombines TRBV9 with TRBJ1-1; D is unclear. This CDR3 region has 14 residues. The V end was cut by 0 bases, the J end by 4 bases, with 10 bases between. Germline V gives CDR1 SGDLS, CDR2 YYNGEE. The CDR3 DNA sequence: TGTGCCAGCAGCGTAGGGGTAGTTGGCACTGAAGCTTTCTTT. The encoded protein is CASSVGVVGTEAFF. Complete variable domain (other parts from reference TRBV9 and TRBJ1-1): DSGVTQTPKHLITATGQRVTLRCSPRSGDLSVYWYQQSLDQGLQFLIQYYNGEERAKGNILERFSAQQFPDLHSELNLSSLELGDSALYFCASSVGVVGTEAFFGQGTRLTVV.

The CDR3 region is CASSLEGGAQGEQFF. CDR3 nucleotide sequence: TGTGCCAGCAGCCTGGAGGGGGGGGCACAAGGTGAGCAGTTCTTC. This chain connects TRBV4-2 to TRBJ2-1; TRBD2 is a possible D gene (7 bases). V was trimmed by 4 bases and J by 9 bases, leaving 19 bases between them. Looked up from germline, CDR1 is LGHNA and CDR2 is YNFKEQ. The CDR3 spans 15 residues.